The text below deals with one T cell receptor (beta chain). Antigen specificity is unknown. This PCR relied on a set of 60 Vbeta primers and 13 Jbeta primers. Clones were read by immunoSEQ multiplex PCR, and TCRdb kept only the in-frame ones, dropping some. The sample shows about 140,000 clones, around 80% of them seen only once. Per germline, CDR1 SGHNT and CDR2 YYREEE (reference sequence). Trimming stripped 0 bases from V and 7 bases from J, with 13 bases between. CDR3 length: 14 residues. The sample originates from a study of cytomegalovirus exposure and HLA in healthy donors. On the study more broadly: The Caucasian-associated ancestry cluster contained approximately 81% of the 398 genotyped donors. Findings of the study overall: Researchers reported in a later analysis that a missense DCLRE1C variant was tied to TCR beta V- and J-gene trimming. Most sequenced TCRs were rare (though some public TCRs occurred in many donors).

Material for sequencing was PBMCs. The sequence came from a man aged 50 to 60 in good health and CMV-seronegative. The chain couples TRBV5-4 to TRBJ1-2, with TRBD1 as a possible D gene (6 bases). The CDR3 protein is CASSLGQGKRGYTF. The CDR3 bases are TGTGCCAGCAGCTTGGGGCAGGGGAAGCGTGGCTACACCTTC. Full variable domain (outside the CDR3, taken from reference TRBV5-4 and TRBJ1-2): ETGVTQSPTHLIKTRGQQVTLRCSSQSGHNTVSWYQQALGQGPQFIFQYYREEENGRGNFPPRFSGLQFPNYSSELNVNALELDDSALYLCASSLGQGKRGYTFGSGTRLTVV.